The 22 T cell receptor beta chains given below trace back to one sample, sequenced in a study of T cell responses to AZD1222 COVID-19 vaccine. Sequencing used immunoSEQ multiplex PCR; TCRdb keeps in-frame clones, though not all of them. The sample lists 150,000 to 200,000 clones, roughly 94% occurring once. The specimen was peripheral blood, collected 28 days after the second AZD1222 dose. The origin of the receptors is an adult who received the AZD1222 COVID-19 vaccine.

Only one count was recorded for this clone. The chain recombines TRBV30 with TRBJ1-6; weak D call: TRBD1 (5 bases). V lost 5 bases and J lost 8, with 19 bases in between. This CDR3 region has 15 residues. CDR1 and CDR2 from the germline V gene are GTSNPN and SVGIG (reference sequence). The CDR3 loop is CAWSPVGGLDSPLHF. The CDR3, as DNA: TGTGCCTGGTCACCGGTGGGGGGTTTGGATTCACCCCTCCACTTT.

The rearrangement links TRBV5-8 to TRBJ2-5; D unclear. Germline assignment: CDR1 SGHTS and CDR2 YDEGEE. This CDR3 is built from 14 residues. Between the trimmed V and J ends, which lost 1 base and 4 bases, there was a span of 11 bases. CDR3: CASSLYRVPETQYF. The CDR3 DNA is TGTGCCAGCAGCTTGTACCGGGTCCCAGAGACCCAGTACTTC.

The chain is built from TRBV10-1 and TRBJ1-2, with 7 nucleotides matching TRBD1. The V segment lost 5 bases and the J segment 8 bases; nucleotides outside the gene matches: 17. This CDR3 contains 16 residues. CDR1 and CDR2 (germline): WNHNN, SYGVQD (reference sequence). The CDR3 sequence is CASSSGTAPPSRGYTF. The DNA of the CDR3 is TGCGCCAGCAGTTCCGGGACAGCCCCTCCGAGTAGGGGCTACACCTTC.

The chain joins TRBV6-5 to TRBJ2-7; either TRBD1 or TRBD2 may supply D (5 bases each). The CDR3 runs 13 residues. Germline assignment: CDR1 MNHEY and CDR2 SVGAGI. Trimming took off 2 bases at V and 8 bases at J, with 13 bases between the two ends. The CDR3 region has the DNA TGTGCCAGCAGTTACGGGGACCTATCTAAGCAGTACTTC. Protein: CASSYGDLSKQYF.

This sequence joins TRBV30 and TRBJ1-5; 7 bases line up with TRBD1. The germline CDR1 and CDR2 sequences are GTSNPN and SVGIG (reference sequence). This CDR3 contains 14 residues. Unmatched junction bases numbered 3, after V lost 0 bases and J lost 4 bases. Written as DNA, the CDR3 is TGTGCCTGGAGTGTACAGACAGGGAATCAGCCCCAGCATTTT. Protein sequence: CAWSVQTGNQPQHF.

V usage is TRBV28 and J usage is TRBJ1-1; D unclear. CDR3 size: 13 residues. Trimming shortened V by 5 bases and J by 5 bases, and 12 bases separated the two germline ends. CDR1 MDHEN and CDR2 SYDVKM come from the germline V gene. The CDR3 DNA sequence: TGTGCCAGCAGTATCCAGGATTGGACTGAAGCTTTCTTT. Translation: CASSIQDWTEAFF.

V usage is TRBV18 and J usage is TRBJ2-3; TRBD2 aligns across 9 bases. The germline gives CDR1 KGHSH, CDR2 LQKENI. This CDR3 region has 15 residues. The junction had 5 bases not matched to a gene; V was cut back by 2 bases and J by 5 bases. The CDR3 DNA follows: TGTGCCAGCTCACCAAGCGGGGGGCTTGGAGATACGCAGTATTTT. It codes for CASSPSGGLGDTQYF.

The chain combines TRBV15 with TRBJ1-5; unclear D gene. The germline V gene encodes CDR1 LNHNV and CDR2 YYDKDF (reference sequence). This CDR3 is 12 amino acids long. V was trimmed by 5 bases and J by 7 bases, leaving 9 bases between them. CDR3 nucleotide sequence: TGTGCCACCAGCTCGGACGGACAGCCCCAGCATTTT. Translated: CATSSDGQPQHF.

The V call is TRBV7-2, the J call TRBJ1-2; D unresolved. Trimming removed 1 base at V and 8 bases at J, with 8 bases between. The germline V gene has CDR1 SGHTA and CDR2 FQGNSA. This CDR3 has 12 residues. CDR3: CASSLDGRGYTF. The DNA for the CDR3 is TGTGCCAGCAGCTTAGACGGGAGAGGCTACACCTTC.

This clone was recorded once. The gene calls are TRBV19 and TRBJ2-1; no definite D call. The CDR3 is 13 amino acids. Trimming left V 3 bases short and J 7 bases short, with 10 bases between. Germline-derived CDR1 and CDR2 are LNHDA and SQIVND (reference sequence). The CDR3 is CASSIRHQNEQFF. In DNA, the CDR3 is TGTGCCAGTAGTATCCGTCACCAGAATGAGCAGTTCTTC.

This rearrangement joins TRBV5-1 to TRBJ1-2; unclear D gene. V was trimmed by 0 bases and J by 5 bases, leaving 11 bases between them. The CDR3 consists of 14 residues. Germline V gene lookup returns CDR1 SGHRS and CDR2 YFSETQ. The CDR3 sequence: CASSLEVKGYGYTF. The CDR3 DNA reads as TGCGCCAGCAGCTTGGAAGTAAAGGGTTATGGCTACACCTTC.

The CDR3 coding sequence is TGTGCCAGCAGTCCAGGGGTTGCAACTAATGAAAAACTGTTTTTT. It codes for CASSPGVATNEKLFF. The gene calls are TRBV28 and TRBJ1-4, with D possibly TRBD1 on 6 matching bases. CDR3 length: 15 amino acids. Between the trimmed V and J ends, which lost 5 bases and 0 bases, there was a span of 10 bases. Germline assignment: CDR1 MDHEN and CDR2 SYDVKM.

The chain is built from TRBV7-8 and TRBJ1-2; D might be TRBD1 (5 bases). Germline-derived CDR1 and CDR2 are SGHVS and FQNEAQ. The V end was cut by 3 bases, the J end by 4 bases, with 9 bases between. There are 13 residues in the CDR3. Written as DNA, the CDR3 is TGTGCCAGCAGCTTTCCAGGGTCCTATGGCTACACCTTC. It is translated as CASSFPGSYGYTF.

The chain couples TRBV25-1 to TRBJ2-1; 8 nucleotides agree with TRBD1. There are 16 residues in the CDR3. Germline V gene lookup returns CDR1 MGHDK and CDR2 SYGVNS. V lost 3 bases and J lost 2; bases outside the gene matches: 6. The DNA of the CDR3 is TGTGCCAGCAGTGAGACAGGGGCCTCCACCTACAATGAGCAGTTCTTC. It encodes CASSETGASTYNEQFF.

The V call is TRBV5-4, the J call TRBJ1-1, with D tentatively TRBD1 (6 bases). Germline V gene data show CDR1 as SGHNT and CDR2 as YYREEE (reference sequence). V gave up 4 bases and J gave up 3 bases, with 13 bases separating them. The CDR3 has 14 residues. The CDR3 loop is CASSVQGVDTEAFF. Written as DNA, the CDR3 is TGTGCCAGCAGCGTACAGGGAGTCGACACTGAAGCTTTCTTT.

The chain is built from TRBV5-1 and TRBJ2-2, with D perhaps matching TRBD1 (6 bases). The CDR3 is 14 residues long. The V and J ends lost 0 bases and 6 bases respectively, with 9 bases between them. Germline V gene data show CDR1 as SGHRS and CDR2 as YFSETQ. The CDR3 DNA sequence: TGCGCCAGCAGCTTGGGAACAGGGCCCGGGGAGCTGTTTTTT. As protein: CASSLGTGPGELFF.

Only one count was recorded for this clone. The chain links TRBV27 to TRBJ1-5; TRBD1 agrees at 12 bases. V lost 0 bases to trimming and J lost 7 bases; unmatched junction nucleotides: 4. Germline CDR1 MNHEY, CDR2 SMNVEV (reference sequence). The CDR3 runs to 16 residues. CDR3 nucleotide sequence: TGTGCCAGCAGTTTATCGGGACAGGGGGCCGGCCAGCCCCAGCATTTT. Its translation is CASSLSGQGAGQPQHF.

This clone was seen once. CDR3 bases: TGTGCCAGCAGGCTGAACACAGATACGCAGTATTTT. This gives the protein CASRLNTDTQYF. This chain joins TRBV2 and TRBJ2-3, with D unresolved. Between the trimmed V and J ends, which lost 6 bases and 2 bases, there was a span of 6 bases. In germline, CDR1 is SNHLY, CDR2 FYNNEI. The CDR3 runs 12 residues.

The CDR3 nucleotides read TGTGCCAGCAGCTTAAACCACGGGCCTCCTGGAAACACCATATATTTT. It specifies CASSLNHGPPGNTIYF. V gene TRBV7-6 combines with J gene TRBJ1-3; D is uncertain. The CDR3 is 16 amino acids. From germline, CDR1 is SGHVS and CDR2 FNYEAQ. Trimming took off 2 bases at V and 2 bases at J, with 13 bases between the two ends.

The gene calls are TRBV5-1 and TRBJ1-2, with TRBD1 as a possible D gene (5 bases). V lost 4 bases and J lost 7, with 17 bases in between. Germline lookup yields CDR1 SGHRS and CDR2 YFSETQ. The CDR3 has 14 residues. CDR3 sequence: CASSPPAGWGGYTF. The CDR3 DNA reads as TGCGCCAGCAGCCCGCCCGCAGGGTGGGGTGGCTACACCTTC. The variable domain in full, completed from reference TRBV5-1 and TRBJ1-2, reads KAGVTQTPRYLIKTRGQQVTLSCSPISGHRSVSWYQQTPGQGLQFLFEYFSETQRNKGNFPGRFSGRQFSNSRSEMNVSTLELGDSALYLCASSPPAGWGGYTFGSGTRLTVV.

This chain links TRBV18 with TRBJ1-1; 10 bases line up with TRBD1. V shed 3 bases and J 3 bases; nucleotides not matched to a gene: 13. The CDR3 consists of 18 residues. CDR1 is KGHSH, CDR2 LQKENI, per germline. Here the CDR3 DNA reads TGTGCCAGCTCACCCCTGGTAGGGACAGGGGTATGGGACACTGAAGCTTTCTTT. This gives the protein CASSPLVGTGVWDTEAFF.

This chain uses TRBV28 with TRBJ2-1; D remains ambiguous. This CDR3 spans 13 amino acids. CDR1 MDHEN and CDR2 SYDVKM come from the germline V gene. The V and J ends lost 5 bases and 10 bases respectively, with 15 bases between them. DNA for the CDR3: TGTGCCAGCAGTCCAGGTGCGTATACCGAGCAGTTCTTC. This sequence encodes CASSPGAYTEQFF.